Each of the 8 T cell receptor beta chains below was sequenced from the same sample in a study of OX40 agonist ivuxolimab in advanced cancers. The library was made by the immunoSEQ multiplex PCR assay. TCRdb re-hosts the immuneACCESS table, in-frame sequences only. Its copies lack some clones; in the studies checked, an unresolved V gene accounts for under half of them, and the cause for the rest is not known. This sample comprises roughly 66,000 clones, 75% to 90% of them detected only once. The top ten clonotypes cover 2% to 2.5% of the sample. The sequenced sample was CD4+ or CD8+ T cells sorted from blood, obtained in a trial of the OX40 agonist ivuxolimab. These receptors originate from an adult with an advanced solid tumor such as melanoma, head and neck, liver or kidney cancer.

This clone is a singleton in its sample. The genes are TRBV6-4 and TRBJ2-1; TRBD2 aligns across 7 bases. J was trimmed by 5 bases and V by 7 bases; bases with no gene match: 5. The CDR3 is 13 amino acids. Germline V gene lookup returns CDR1 MRHNA and CDR2 SNTAGT. CDR3 sequence reads: CASTRGRDNEQFF. For the CDR3, the DNA is TGTGCCAGCACCAGAGGGAGGGACAATGAGCAGTTCTTC.

The J gene is TRBJ2-3, the V gene TRBV9, with D possibly TRBD2 on 5 matching bases. V shed 3 bases and J shed 1 base, with 27 bases lying between them. CDR3 length equals 20 residues. CDR1 and CDR2 from the germline V gene are SGDLS and YYNGEE. The DNA for the CDR3 is TGTGCCAGCAGCGCCTCCGGGAAAAAAAGACCTGGAAGGGGCACAGATACGCAGTATTTT. Amino acid sequence: CASSASGKKRPGRGTDTQYF.

CDR3 protein: CASSHTHGRELFF. Written as DNA, the CDR3 is TGTGCCAGCAGCCATACCCATGGTCGAGAGCTGTTTTTT. The chain employs TRBV7-9 and TRBJ2-2; unclear D gene. With 5 bases removed from V and 11 bases from J, the gap between germline ends came to 15 bases. The CDR3 covers 13 residues. Germline V CDR1 and CDR2: SEHNR, FQNEAQ (reference sequence). The full variable domain, rest sourced from reference TRBV7-9 and TRBJ2-2, is DTGVSQNPRHKITKRGQNVTFRCDPISEHNRLYWYRQTLGQGPEFLTYFQNEAQLEKSRLLSDRFSAERPKGSFSTLEIQRTEQGDSAMYLCASSHTHGRELFFGEGSRLTVL.

J is TRBJ2-1 and V is TRBV27; TRBD2 aligns across 13 bases. The V gene's germline CDR1 is MNHEY and CDR2 SMNVEV (reference sequence). Trimming at V came to 4 bases and at J to 11 bases, leaving 11 bases not matched to a gene. This CDR3 spans 16 amino acids. The CDR3 DNA sequence: TGTGCCAGCAGTTCGCTAACCGGGACTAGCGGGACCCAGCAGTTCTTC. Amino acids: CASSSLTGTSGTQQFF.

The chain employs TRBV7-2 and TRBJ2-7; 7 nucleotides align to TRBD1. Germline CDR1 is SGHTA and CDR2 is FQGNSA. The CDR3 extends over 15 amino acids. V shed 3 bases, J shed 3 bases, and the junction held 8 bases outside the gene matches. CDR3 DNA: TGTGCCAGCAGCTTTTCAAGGGACAGATACTACGAGCAGTACTTC. It codes for CASSFSRDRYYEQYF.

The rearrangement links TRBV19 to TRBJ1-2; unclear D gene. Germline V gene data show CDR1 as LNHDA and CDR2 as SQIVND (reference sequence). Trimming pared 10 bases from V and 8 bases from J, leaving 26 bases between. The CDR3 contains 15 residues. CDR3 amino acids: CATNIGISEGPGYTF. The CDR3 nucleotides read TGTGCCACCAATATTGGGATTAGTGAAGGACCCGGCTACACCTTC.

The chain couples TRBV29-1 to TRBJ2-3, with D hard to call. Trimming removed 0 bases from V and 0 bases from J, with 4 bases in between. Germline loops: CDR1 SQVTM, CDR2 ANQGSEA. The CDR3 contains 13 residues. The CDR3 is CSVEEASTDTQYF. CDR3 in DNA: TGCAGCGTTGAAGAGGCTAGCACAGATACGCAGTATTTT.

This clone has only a few counts. This sequence joins TRBV10-2 and TRBJ2-5, with 7 nucleotides matching TRBD1. V shed 8 bases and J 8 bases; nucleotides not matched to a gene: 14. The CDR3 spans 14 residues. From germline, CDR1 is WSHSY and CDR2 SAAADI. Here the CDR3 DNA reads TGCGCCAGCTCCGGGACAGTAATGTTTGATACCCAGTACTTC. This translates into CASSGTVMFDTQYF.